This T cell receptor beta chain was retrieved from a study of blood T cell repertoires in COVID-19. Only in-frame clones appear in the TCRdb table, and some are missing; sequencing was by immunoSEQ multiplex PCR. The sample includes some 110,000 clones, around 85% of them seen just once. Sequenced: peripheral blood. The receptor was derived from a man between 65 and 85 years old who had recovered from COVID-19.

The DNA of the CDR3 is TGCGCCAGCAGCCGCCAGGGAGGTGGAACAGATACGCAGTATTTT. It codes for CASSRQGGGTDTQYF. The rearrangement uses TRBV5-1 and TRBJ2-3, with TRBD2 as a possible D gene (6 bases). Per the germline V gene, CDR1 is SGHRS and CDR2 is YFSETQ. Trimming stripped 4 bases from V and 3 bases from J, with 15 bases between. The CDR3 runs to 15 residues.